The 22 T cell receptor beta chains below were found in one sample sequenced in a study of shared clonotypes between healthy human individuals. Some clones are missing from TCRdb's copy, which holds only in-frame ones; the method was immunoSEQ multiplex PCR. The data show about 1.5 million clones, with 98% seen just once and 0.4% to 0.45% held by the top ten. Sequenced: naive CD4+ T cells sorted from blood. Stated subset: CD45RA+ positively selected. Receptors were obtained from a man aged 25 to 40 in good health.

The chain carries TRBV4-3 and TRBJ2-3, with D perhaps TRBD2 (6 bases). From germline, CDR1 is LGHNA and CDR2 YSLEER. The CDR3 sequence is 16 residues long. V was pared by 1 base and J by 1 base, with 12 bases between. The CDR3, as DNA: TGCGCCAGCAGCCAAGGCTCCTCTAGCGGCACAGATACGCAGTATTTT. It translates to CASSQGSSSGTDTQYF.

The chain has TRBV29-1 and TRBJ1-5; no clear D gene. CDR1 SQVTM and CDR2 ANQGSEA come from the germline V gene. V shed 1 base and J shed 3 bases, with 7 bases lying between them. This CDR3 is 13 amino acids long. Written as DNA, the CDR3 is TGCAGCGTTGAAGTGGGAACCAATCAGCCCCAGCATTTT. This sequence encodes CSVEVGTNQPQHF.

With regard to this clone: This sample includes further DNA sequences coding for the same CDR3. This chain uses TRBV14 with TRBJ2-1; D gene uncertain. Trimming took off 4 bases at V and 5 bases at J, with 6 bases between the two ends. The germline V gene encodes CDR1 SGHDN and CDR2 FVKESK. This CDR3 is 12 amino acids long. The CDR3 sequence is CASSRQNNEQFF. The CDR3 bases are TGTGCCAGCAGCCGGCAGAACAATGAGCAGTTCTTC.

This sequence joins TRBV6-5 and TRBJ2-7; D unresolved. This CDR3 is 15 amino acids long. Germline V gene data show CDR1 as MNHEY and CDR2 as SVGAGI. V dropped 2 bases and J dropped 0 bases, with 11 bases sitting between them. In DNA, the CDR3 is TGTGCCAGCAGTTACGCCCTGGTAAGCTCCTACGAGCAGTACTTC. This translates into CASSYALVSSYEQYF.

V gene TRBV6-1 combines with J gene TRBJ1-5; D gene ambiguous. Germline assignment: CDR1 MNHNS and CDR2 SASEGT. V lost 5 bases, J lost 5 bases, and 4 bases lay in between. The CDR3 spans 11 residues. Written as DNA, the CDR3 is TGTGCCAGCAGTACTCATCAGCCCCAGCATTTT. Its protein is CASSTHQPQHF.

Concerning this clone: In the same sample, other DNA sequences code for this CDR3. This sequence joins TRBV29-1 and TRBJ1-4, with D unresolved. This CDR3 is 11 amino acids long. Between the trimmed V and J ends, which lost 4 bases and 5 bases, there was a span of 5 bases. Germline values: CDR1 SQVTM, CDR2 ANQGSEA. The DNA of the CDR3 is TGCAGCGTTGGTGGGAATGAAAAACTGTTTTTT. This translates into CSVGGNEKLFF.

V is TRBV6-1 and J is TRBJ2-3; D unclear. V dropped 1 base and J dropped 7 bases, with 6 bases sitting between them. Germline CDR1 MNHNS, CDR2 SASEGT. The CDR3 runs to 12 residues. CDR3: CASSEGTNTQYF. CDR3 nucleotide sequence: TGTGCCAGCAGTGAAGGGACGAATACGCAGTATTTT.

The V gene is TRBV9, the J gene TRBJ2-7, with 8 bases aligning to TRBD1. The CDR3 sequence is 15 residues long. The germline V gene encodes CDR1 SGDLS and CDR2 YYNGEE. V was pared by 2 bases and J by 3 bases, with 7 bases of the junction left unmatched. The CDR3 loop reads CASSVIPGTGYEQYF. The CDR3 coding sequence is TGTGCCAGCAGCGTGATACCCGGGACAGGCTACGAGCAGTACTTC.

The V and J genes are TRBV4-3 and TRBJ1-2; TRBD1 is a possible D gene (6 bases). The V gene lost 1 base and the J gene lost 5 bases, with 11 bases spanning the gap. The CDR3 sequence is 14 residues long. Germline V gene sequence: CDR1 LGHNA, CDR2 YSLEER. CDR3 sequence: CASSQGTEQYGYTF. In DNA, the CDR3 is TGCGCCAGCAGCCAAGGGACAGAACAATATGGCTACACCTTC.

The rearrangement joins TRBV9 to TRBJ2-3, with 9 bases matching TRBD2. Germline CDR1 SGDLS, CDR2 YYNGEE. The CDR3 is 16 amino acids. J was trimmed by 4 bases and V by 0 bases; bases with no gene match: 6. Here the CDR3 reads CASSVGSGSLADTQYF. CDR3 nucleotides: TGTGCCAGCAGCGTAGGTAGCGGGAGCCTCGCAGATACGCAGTATTTT.

The chain combines TRBV30 with TRBJ2-4; TRBD1 might be the D (6 bases). The CDR3 runs to 19 residues. Germline loops: CDR1 GTSNPN, CDR2 SVGIG (reference sequence). V lost 0 bases to trimming and J lost 2 bases, with 23 bases between them. CDR3 in amino acids: CAWSVGLGTRGRTKNIQYF. Here the CDR3 DNA reads TGTGCCTGGAGTGTCGGTCTTGGGACACGGGGTCGGACCAAAAACATTCAGTACTTC.

CDR3 sequence reads: CASSLGPGSEAFF. The CDR3 DNA is TGTGCCAGCAGCTTAGGCCCAGGATCTGAAGCTTTCTTT. The chain has TRBV7-2 and TRBJ1-1; D remains unclear. Trimming took off 1 base at V and 6 bases at J, with 9 bases between the two ends. The V gene's germline CDR1 is SGHTA and CDR2 FQGNSA. The CDR3 runs 13 residues.

The chain carries TRBV6-5 and TRBJ2-7, with TRBD1 matching 9 bases. The length of the CDR3 is 15 residues. V lost 6 bases to trimming and J lost 4 bases; unmatched junction nucleotides: 10. The germline V gene has CDR1 MNHEY and CDR2 SVGAGI. The CDR3 sequence is CASRHTGGKGYEQYF. CDR3 bases: TGTGCCAGCAGGCATACAGGGGGCAAAGGGTACGAGCAGTACTTC.

The chain employs TRBV2 and TRBJ1-1, with D possibly TRBD1 on 6 matching bases. Germline V gene data show CDR1 as SNHLY and CDR2 as FYNNEI. The CDR3 spans 12 residues. V was clipped by 6 bases and J by 8 bases, with 13 bases between them. CDR3: CASRTGRVEAFF. DNA for the CDR3: TGTGCCAGCAGGACAGGCAGAGTAGAAGCTTTCTTT.

The chain combines TRBV21-1 with TRBJ2-7. TRBV21-1 is an annotated pseudogene. CDR3 length: 14 residues. The CDR3 DNA reads TGTGCCAGCGCCGGGGCTAACCACTCCTACGAGCAGTACTTC. The encoded protein is CASAGANHSYEQYF.

The genes are TRBV5-1 and TRBJ2-1; a possible D gene is TRBD1 (5 bases). There are 15 residues in the CDR3. CDR1 is SGHRS and CDR2 is YFSETQ in the germline V gene. V shed 0 bases and J shed 2 bases, with 9 bases lying between them. The CDR3: CASSLEGVAYNEQFF. Written as DNA, the CDR3 is TGCGCCAGCAGCTTGGAAGGGGTCGCCTACAATGAGCAGTTCTTC.

The V gene is TRBV10-3, the J gene TRBJ2-1, with D tentatively TRBD2 (6 bases). CDR3 length: 15 amino acids. V dropped 5 bases and J dropped 1 base, with 12 bases sitting between them. Germline values: CDR1 ENHRY, CDR2 SYGVKD. This chain's CDR3 is CAISSEGTSYNEQFF. The CDR3 DNA sequence: TGTGCCATCAGTTCGGAGGGGACTTCCTACAATGAGCAGTTCTTC.

The genes are TRBV20-1 and TRBJ2-5; D not certain. Trimming stripped 4 bases from V and 5 bases from J, with 8 bases between. Germline-derived CDR1 and CDR2 are DFQATT and SNEGSKA (reference sequence). This CDR3 comprises 11 residues. CDR3: CSAKPQETQYF. In DNA, the CDR3 is TGCAGTGCTAAACCCCAGGAGACCCAGTACTTC.

J is TRBJ2-7 and V is TRBV5-1; 10 positions agree with TRBD1. Germline assignment: CDR1 SGHRS and CDR2 YFSETQ. With V trimmed by 5 bases and J by 0 bases, 5 bases remained unmatched. The CDR3 is 15 residues long. CDR3 sequence reads: CASSLWTGGSYEQYF. Here the CDR3 DNA reads TGCGCCAGCAGTCTATGGACAGGGGGCTCCTACGAGCAGTACTTC.

This clone was detected once. This sequence joins TRBV19 and TRBJ2-2; D is unclear. Germline assignment: CDR1 LNHDA and CDR2 SQIVND (reference sequence). CDR3 length: 13 residues. Trimming took off 8 bases at V and 7 bases at J, with 14 bases between the two ends. CDR3 coding DNA: TGTGCCAGTTCACGCCCAGGTGGCGGGGAGCTGTTTTTT. Its protein is CASSRPGGGELFF.

This chain joins TRBV7-9 and TRBJ1-2; D is perhaps TRBD1 (6 bases). Trimming took 2 bases from V and 8 from J, leaving 9 bases between them. From germline, CDR1 is SEHNR and CDR2 FQNEAQ (reference sequence). The CDR3 has 12 residues. CDR3 in DNA: TGTGCCAGCAGCTTACACAGGGAGGGCTACACCTTC. Amino acids: CASSLHREGYTF.

The genes are TRBV6-5 and TRBJ2-2; tentatively, D is TRBD1 (6 bases). Looked up from germline, CDR1 is MNHEY and CDR2 is SVGAGI. The CDR3 length is 15 residues. Trimming took off 6 bases at V and 0 bases at J, with 11 bases between the two ends. The CDR3 DNA sequence: TGTGCCAGCAGGGGGACAACTCCGAACACCGGGGAGCTGTTTTTT. This gives the protein CASRGTTPNTGELFF.